The T cell receptor beta chain described here comes from a study of regulatory T cells in long-lasting Graves disease. Researchers made TCR beta libraries by using iRepertoire HTBI primers and running Arm-PCR on CDR3 regions. TCRdb re-called the multiplex PCR reads through MiXCR, storing one row per CDR3 protein. Here the sample spans hundreds of thousands of distinct CDR3 sequences, approximately 16% being singletons. Study outcomes and limitations: Persistent patients had more shared public clonotypes (fewer than 3,000) than new patients (around 1,000). There was favoring of TRBV28, TRBJ1-2 and TRBJ2-5 in persistent disease. Researchers examined only peripheral blood and not thyroid tissue.

This sample's time point: newly diagnosed GD, antithyroid drugs for less than 3 months. Making the TCR library involved RNA that had been extracted from PBMCs. The length of the CDR3 is 17 residues. V shed 3 bases, J shed 3 bases, and the junction held 7 bases outside the gene matches. Germline-derived CDR1 and CDR2 are SGHAT and FQNNGV. The table lists this clonotype with a few counts. Its antigen is currently unknown. In addition, the sample was reused for a study of T cells in Graves' hyperthyroidism and ophthalmopathy. That work states: Uncontrolled infection, other autoimmune disease, pregnancy and lactation each barred patients from inclusion.

The chain recombines TRBV11-2 with TRBJ2-2; 10 positions match TRBD2. The sequence was obtained from a man aged 35-49 years with Graves disease. The starting material was peripheral blood mononuclear cells (PBMCs), obtained at new diagnosis, from a patient treated with antithyroid drugs. CDR3 nucleotide sequence: TGTGCCAGCAGCTTGACTCCTAGCGGGGGATACACCGGGGAGCTGTTTTTT. It is translated as CASSLTPSGGYTGELFF.